A selection of T cell receptor beta chains follows, all from one sample in a study of T cells in Graves' hyperthyroidism and ophthalmopathy. TCRdb used MiXCR to reprocess the multiplex PCR reads, holding one entry per CDR3 protein. The data hold around 500,000 distinct CDR3 sequences, with 15% to 20% observed a single time. The sequencing input was blood. Every receptor here comes from a woman aged 25 to 39 with Graves' ophthalmopathy. The CDR3 runs from the conserved cysteine through the conserved F or W. The D gene is left open where the match is weak. A clone size is listed for some rows: how often the clone was seen (once, few, many), or a class if it is expanded.

abundance	v_gene	j_gene	d_gene	CDR3aa	CDR3nt
many	TRBV28	TRBJ2-3	.	CAISPWEDTQYF	TGTGCCATCTCCCCCTGGGAAGATACGCAGTATTTT
few	TRBV29-1	TRBJ1-1	.	CSVEAEVIGTEAFF	TGCAGCGTTGAAGCGGAGGTGATCGGCACTGAAGCTTTCTTT
few	TRBV7-9	TRBJ1-5	.	CASSLGFGTDSNQPQHF	TGTGCCAGCAGCTTAGGATTCGGGACGGATAGCAATCAGCCCCAGCATTTT
few	TRBV7-9	TRBJ2-4	.	CASSPGGSKNIQYF	TGTGCCAGCAGCCCAGGGGGGAGCAAAAACATTCAGTACTTC
few	TRBV27	TRBJ2-5	.	CASSFLSAGETQYF	TGTGCCAGCAGTTTTCTATCGGCTGGGGAGACCCAGTACTTC
many	TRBV11-2	TRBJ2-4	.	CASSLRDSPYLAKNIQYF	TGTGCCAGCAGCTTACGCGACAGCCCATATCTAGCCAAAAACATTCAGTACTTC
.	TRBV27	TRBJ2-1	.	CASSARPWSNQGIGDEQFF	TGTGCCAGCAGTGCCCGCCCGTGGTCCAATCAGGGTATTGGCGATGAGCAGTTCTTC
.	TRBV4-3	TRBJ2-2	TRBD2	CASSQDSGRARTGELFF	TGCGCCAGCAGCCAAGACAGCGGGAGGGCCCGGACCGGGGAGCTGTTTTTT
many	TRBV18	TRBJ2-2	TRBD2	CASSPPSSGSHGELFF	TGTGCCAGCTCACCACCGTCTAGCGGGAGTCACGGGGAGCTGTTTTTT
few	TRBV3-2	TRBJ1-1	.	CASSPHRRRDTEAFF	TGTGCCAGCAGCCCCCACAGGCGTAGGGACACTGAAGCTTTCTTT
many	TRBV29-1	TRBJ2-3	.	CSVDQLGTSTDTQYF	TGCAGCGTTGATCAACTGGGGACTAGCACAGATACGCAGTATTTT
many	TRBV28	TRBJ1-1	TRBD1	CAHSGTGGTEAFF	TGTGCGCACTCCGGGACAGGGGGCACTGAAGCTTTCTTT
.	TRBV25-1	TRBJ2-7	.	CASSESDFGQYF	TGTGCCAGCAGTGAATCCGACTTTGGGCAGTACTTC
many	TRBV28	TRBJ2-7	.	CASRPQAYEQYF	TGTGCCAGCAGGCCACAGGCGTACGAGCAGTACTTC
once	TRBV2	TRBJ2-7	TRBD2	CASSQGSTSGRGTYEQYF	TGCGCCAGCAGCCAAGGGTCGACTAGCGGGAGAGGAACCTACGAGCAGTACTTC
many	TRBV28	TRBJ2-3	.	CASSLLTPVLGTDTQYF	TGTGCCAGCAGTTTGCTGACTCCCGTACTTGGCACAGATACGCAGTATTTT
many	TRBV5-1	TRBJ2-7	TRBD1	CASSGRDRVTEQYF	TGCGCCAGCAGCGGCCGGGACAGGGTCACCGAGCAGTACTTC
many	TRBV13	TRBJ2-7	TRBD2	CASSSLAGGQYF	TGTGCCAGCAGCTCCCTAGCGGGAGGGCAGTACTTC
many	TRBV28	TRBJ2-5	TRBD2	CASSFNLGLAGTETQYF	TGTGCCAGCAGTTTTAATCTCGGACTAGCGGGAACGGAGACCCAGTACTTC
.	TRBV15	TRBJ2-3	.	CATSRPTIEGTDTQYF	TGTGCCACCAGCAGACCTACAATAGAGGGCACAGATACGCAGTATTTT
many	TRBV20-1	TRBJ2-1	.	CSAHDGRSSYNEQFF	TGCAGTGCTCACGACGGCCGCAGCTCCTACAATGAGCAGTTCTTC
.	TRBV12-3/TRBV12-4	TRBJ2-7	.	CASSPSVYEQYF	TGTGCCAGCAGTCCTAGCGTATACGAGCAGTACTTC
.	TRBV13	TRBJ2-5	.	CASSLWGQILLSPSETQYF	TGTGCCAGCAGCTTATGGGGACAAATTCTATTATCTCCCTCGGAGACCCAGTACTTC
.	TRBV7-2	TRBJ1-5	TRBD1	CASSLGTGFGQPQHF	TGTGCCAGCAGCTTGGGGACAGGGTTTGGCCAGCCCCAGCATTTT
many	TRBV11-3	TRBJ2-5	TRBD2	CASSLIAGETQYF	TGTGCCAGCAGCTTAATAGCGGGAGAGACCCAGTACTTC
many	TRBV18	TRBJ2-2	.	CASSQKRADTGELFF	TGTGCCAGCTCACAGAAGAGGGCGGACACCGGGGAGCTGTTTTTT
many	TRBV28	TRBJ2-1	TRBD2	CASRPGTSGRAGEQFF	TGTGCCAGCAGGCCCGGGACTAGCGGGAGGGCCGGTGAGCAGTTCTTC
few	TRBV5-6	TRBJ1-1	.	CASSDWRGLNTEAFF	TGTGCCAGTAGTGATTGGAGGGGCCTGAACACTGAAGCTTTCTTT
many	TRBV6-1	TRBJ2-1	TRBD1	CASSYPGTEDNEQFF	TGTGCCAGCAGTTACCCCGGGACAGAAGACAATGAGCAGTTCTTC
few	TRBV6-2/TRBV6-3	TRBJ2-6	TRBD1	CASRPGTGGTSGANVLTF	TGTGCCAGCAGACCCGGGACAGGGGGGACCTCTGGGGCCAACGTCCTGACTTTC
.	TRBV6-1	TRBJ2-3	.	CATGRTTDTQYF	TGTGCCACCGGGAGAACCACAGATACGCAGTATTTT
.	TRBV5-4	TRBJ2-7	.	CASSLEMGDEQYF	TGTGCCAGCAGCTTGGAGATGGGGGACGAGCAGTACTTC
few	TRBV7-9	TRBJ2-3	.	CASSRSTGSSTDTQYF	TGTGCCAGCAGCAGATCGACAGGCTCTAGCACAGATACGCAGTATTTT
few	TRBV7-9	TRBJ1-1	TRBD1	CASSAGTGTMNTEAFF	TGTGCCAGCAGCGCCGGGACAGGGACCATGAACACTGAAGCTTTCTTT
few	TRBV28	TRBJ2-3	.	CASSPGAWGTDTQYF	TGTGCCAGCAGCCCAGGTGCCTGGGGGACAGATACGCAGTATTTT
many	TRBV30	TRBJ1-1	.	CAWRRGGGTEAFF	TGTGCCTGGAGGAGGGGGGGTGGCACTGAAGCTTTCTTT
many	TRBV3-1	TRBJ1-1	.	CASSRKGIGTEAFF	TGTGCCAGCAGCCGAAAGGGTATAGGGACTGAAGCTTTCTTT
many	TRBV28	TRBJ1-2	.	CASSSAAYYGYTF	TGTGCCAGCAGTTCAGCGGCATACTATGGCTACACCTTC
many	TRBV6-2/TRBV6-3	TRBJ2-5	TRBD2	CASRASGRRQETQYF	TGTGCCAGCAGGGCTAGCGGGAGGAGGCAAGAGACCCAGTACTTC
many	TRBV11-2	TRBJ2-7	TRBD2	CASRRPGGRTYEQYF	TGTGCCAGCAGACGGCCGGGGGGGAGAACCTACGAGCAGTACTTC
.	TRBV25-1	TRBJ2-7	TRBD2	CASSEYNLAGGEQYF	TGTGCCAGCAGTGAATATAACCTAGCGGGAGGCGAGCAGTACTTC
many	TRBV3-1	TRBJ1-1	.	CASSQDWAVGLNTEAFF	TGTGCCAGCAGCCAAGATTGGGCGGTCGGGTTGAACACTGAAGCTTTCTTT
many	TRBV3-1	TRBJ2-4	TRBD2	CASSQSGAGAAKNIQYF	TGTGCCAGCAGCCAAAGCGGGGCTGGGGCAGCCAAAAACATTCAGTACTTC
few	TRBV4-1	TRBJ2-7	TRBD2	CASSQDRASGSIDEQYF	TGCGCCAGCAGCCAAGATCGGGCTAGCGGGAGTATCGACGAGCAGTACTTC
many	TRBV20-1	TRBJ2-7	.	CSSEGGEGPYEQYF	TGCAGTTCAGAGGGGGGGGAAGGCCCCTACGAGCAGTACTTC
many	TRBV20-1	TRBJ2-5	.	CSAPVSGKETQYF	TGCAGTGCCCCAGTAAGCGGCAAAGAGACCCAGTACTTC
many	TRBV20-1	TRBJ2-3	.	CSERTDSSTDTQYF	TGCAGTGAAAGGACGGATTCTAGCACAGATACGCAGTATTTT
.	TRBV5-5	TRBJ2-2	TRBD1	CASSLATGEFGELFF	TGTGCCAGCAGCTTGGCTACAGGGGAATTCGGGGAGCTGTTTTTT
.	TRBV19	TRBJ1-6	.	CASSIGDRTNSPLHF	TGTGCCAGTAGTATTGGAGACAGGACCAATTCACCCCTCCACTTT
.	TRBV28	TRBJ1-2	.	CASFAIYYGYTF	TGTGCCAGCTTTGCCATTTACTATGGCTACACCTTC
once	TRBV5-4	TRBJ1-4	.	CASSPQPTNEKLFF	TGTGCCAGCAGCCCCCAACCAACTAATGAAAAACTGTTTTTT
many	TRBV20-1	TRBJ1-1	.	CSARGGSSTEAFF	TGCAGTGCTAGAGGCGGGTCAAGCACTGAAGCTTTCTTT
many	TRBV7-8	TRBJ2-3	TRBD1	CASSRPGQGGNTQYF	TGTGCCAGCTCCCGCCCGGGACAGGGGGGAAATACGCAGTATTTT